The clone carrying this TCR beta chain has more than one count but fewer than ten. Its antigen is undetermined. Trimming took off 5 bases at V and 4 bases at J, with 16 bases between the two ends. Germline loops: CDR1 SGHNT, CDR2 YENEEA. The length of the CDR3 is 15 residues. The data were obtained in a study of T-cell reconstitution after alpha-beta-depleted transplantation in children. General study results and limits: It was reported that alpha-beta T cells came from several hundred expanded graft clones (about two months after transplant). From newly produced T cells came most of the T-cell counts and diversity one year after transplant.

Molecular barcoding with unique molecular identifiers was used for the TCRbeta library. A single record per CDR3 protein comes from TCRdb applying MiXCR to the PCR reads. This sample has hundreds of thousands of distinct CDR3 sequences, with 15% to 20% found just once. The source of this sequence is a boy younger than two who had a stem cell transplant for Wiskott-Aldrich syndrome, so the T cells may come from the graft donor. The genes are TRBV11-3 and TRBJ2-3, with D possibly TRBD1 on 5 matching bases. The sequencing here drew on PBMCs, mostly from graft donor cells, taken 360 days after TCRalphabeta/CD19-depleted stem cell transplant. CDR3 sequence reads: CASSPAWGLADTQYF. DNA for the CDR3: TGTGCCAGCAGCCCAGCTTGGGGCCTGGCAGATACGCAGTATTTT.